The rows below give T cell receptor beta chains drawn from one sample of a study of blood T cell repertoires in COVID-19. The protocol was immunoSEQ multiplex PCR, while the TCRdb copy is restricted to in-frame clones and leaves out a portion. The sample carries 360,000 or so clones, 85% to 90% recorded once. Input material: PBMCs or T cells enriched from blood (not recorded which). These receptor sequences come from a woman in her 30s who had been exposed to COVID-19. Each CDR3 is given with its conserved first and last residue. The D gene is left open where the match is weak. Size is omitted from some rows. Given values are once, few, many or a class for expanded clones.

>TRBD2|TRBJ2-1|TRBV6-5|.
TGTGCCAGCAGACAAGGGACTAGCGGATACAATGAGCAGTTCTTC
CASRQGTSGYNEQFF
>TRBD1|TRBJ2-3|TRBV4-2|.
TGTGCCAGCAGCCAAGGAAGAGGGGGGACAGGGGGAGATACGCAGTATTTT
CASSQGRGGTGGDTQYF
>.|TRBJ1-1|TRBV19|.
TGTGCCAGTAGGACTGGGAGGACTGAAGCTTTCTTT
CASRTGRTEAFF
>.|TRBJ1-6|TRBV3-1/TRBV3-2|.
TGTGCCAGCAGCCAAGGCGAGGGAAGGTATTCACCCCTCCACTTT
CASSQGEGRYSPLHF
>.|TRBJ1-2|TRBV5-4|.
TGTGCCAGCAGCTCCGGGGGGCGCACGGGGGGAACAGGCTATGGCTACACCTTC
CASSSGGRTGGTGYGYTF
>TRBD2|TRBJ2-1|TRBV19|once
TGTGCCCCACCCCGGGAGCTAGCGGGAGGCAATGAGCAGTTCTTC
CAPPRELAGGNEQFF
>TRBD2|TRBJ2-7|TRBV10-3|.
TGTGCCATCAGTGTCGCGGGAGACGTCTACGAGCAGTACTTC
CAISVAGDVYEQYF
>.|TRBJ2-1|TRBV20-1|.
TGCAGTGCTAGAGTGGGCAACCCACAGTTCTTC
CSARVGNPQFF
>.|TRBJ2-1|TRBV5-1|.
TGCGCCAGCAGCTTGGCCGGGTCCCAGAGAGGCGATGAGCAGTTCTTC
CASSLAGSQRGDEQFF
>TRBD1|TRBJ2-3|TRBV18|once
TGTGCCAGCTCACCTTCTGGGACAGGGACAGATACGCAGTATTTT
CASSPSGTGTDTQYF
>.|TRBJ1-1|TRBV28|.
TGTGCCAGCAGTTCCCCTCAGGGCGCTGAAGCTTTCTTT
CASSSPQGAEAFF
>.|TRBJ2-7|TRBV6-5|.
TGTGCCAGCAGCGCTGGGGGGACTTCGCACTACGAGCAGTACTTC
CASSAGGTSHYEQYF
>.|TRBJ2-1|TRBV5-1|.
TGCGCCAGCAGCGAGGGGGACACCTACAATGAGCAGTTCTTC
CASSEGDTYNEQFF
>.|TRBJ2-7|TRBV27|.
TGTGCCAGCAGTTTAAGGGGTTACGAGCAGTACTTC
CASSLRGYEQYF
>.|TRBJ2-3|TRBV6-5|.
TGTGCCAGCAGTTGGAGGGATACGCAGTATTTT
CASSWRDTQYF
>TRBD1|TRBJ2-3|TRBV24-1|.
TGTGCCACCAGTGATTACGTGACAGGGGGCCCAGATACGCAGTATTTT
CATSDYVTGGPDTQYF
>.|TRBJ1-5|TRBV28|.
TGTGCCAGCAGTTTGAGGATTCAGCCCCAGCATTTT
CASSLRIQPQHF
>.|TRBJ2-5|TRBV19|.
TGTGCCAGTAGGGGAGTTTGGGAGACCCAGTACTTC
CASRGVWETQYF
>.|TRBJ1-1|TRBV6-5|.
TGTGCCAGCAGAGTACAGCGGGAAGGCACTGAAGCTTTCTTT
CASRVQREGTEAFF
>TRBD1|TRBJ1-1|TRBV7-6|.
TGTGCCAGCAGCCTACAGGGGCTGAACACTGAAGCTTTCTTT
CASSLQGLNTEAFF